The rows below give T cell receptor beta chains drawn from one sample of a study of PD-L1 blockade in urothelial cancer. Measured with immunoSEQ multiplex PCR; TCRdb has only the in-frame clones, and not every one. The sample includes 40,000 to 45,000 clones, approximately 90% of them seen just once. The specimen was PBMCs, collected around atezolizumab (anti-PD-L1) treatment. All receptors come from a woman aged 55-69 years with urothelial cancer. CDR3s include the opening cysteine and the closing phenylalanine or tryptophan. The D gene is left open where the match is weak. Expanded clones get a size class; other rows say once, few or many, or leave the size out.

CASSYFRDRGSPLHF,TGTGCCAGCAGTTACTTCCGGGACAGAGGTTCACCCCTCCACTTT,TRBJ1-6,TRBD1,TRBV6-5,-
CASSFVQGQEAFF,TGTGCCAGCAGTTTTGTCCAGGGTCAAGAAGCTTTCTTT,TRBJ1-1,-,TRBV27,-
CASSSQGILAGGPAGELFF,TGTGCCAGCAGTTCACAAGGGATACTAGCGGGGGGGCCCGCCGGGGAGCTGTTTTTT,TRBJ2-2,TRBD2,TRBV2,-
CASSLGAEDTQYF,TGTGCCAGCAGCTTAGGGGCCGAAGATACGCAGTATTTT,TRBJ2-3,-,TRBV7-2,once
CASGFSPDEQFF,TGTGCTAGTGGTTTTTCTCCTGATGAGCAGTTCTTC,TRBJ2-1,-,TRBV12-5,-
CASSLGAATNEKLFF,TGTGCCAGCAGCTTAGGGGCAGCAACTAATGAAAAACTGTTTTTT,TRBJ1-4,-,TRBV11-2,-
CASSEVAGTDTQYF,TGTGCCAGCAGTGAAGTTGCGGGGACAGATACGCAGTATTTT,TRBJ2-3,-,TRBV6-1,-
CASRGGTNTGELFF,TGCGCCAGCAGGGGGGGGACGAACACCGGGGAGCTGTTTTTT,TRBJ2-2,TRBD2,TRBV5-1,-
CASRGGVSTDTQYF,TGTGCCAGCCGTGGGGGCGTCAGCACAGATACGCAGTATTTT,TRBJ2-3,-,TRBV25-1,-
CSAAGTGNSYGYTF,TGCAGCGCAGCCGGGACAGGGAATTCCTATGGCTACACCTTC,TRBJ1-2,TRBD1,TRBV29-1,-
CASSYAPRTSGRALSYEQYF,TGTGCCAGCAGTTACGCCCCGAGGACTAGCGGGAGGGCGCTATCCTACGAGCAGTACTTC,TRBJ2-7,TRBD2,TRBV28,-
CASSQEELAGGPADTQYF,TGCGCCAGCAGCCAAGAGGAACTAGCGGGGGGGCCTGCAGATACGCAGTATTTT,TRBJ2-3,TRBD2,TRBV4-1,-
CASSIPDRVSYEQYF,TGTGCCAGTAGTATCCCGGACAGGGTATCCTACGAGCAGTACTTC,TRBJ2-7,TRBD1,TRBV19,-
CASSEVGGTVPDTQYF,TGTGCCAGCAGTGAAGTGGGGGGGACGGTCCCAGATACGCAGTATTTT,TRBJ2-3,TRBD2,TRBV2,-
CASSDGRGRNSYEQYF,TGTGCCAGCAGTGATGGGAGAGGGAGGAATTCCTACGAGCAGTACTTC,TRBJ2-7,-,TRBV2,once
CASSPKPGLAGSSYNEQFF,TGTGCCAGCAGTCCCAAGCCGGGACTAGCGGGATCCTCCTACAATGAGCAGTTCTTC,TRBJ2-1,TRBD2,TRBV27,-
CASSLPPNNEQFF,TGTGCCAGCAGTTTACCTCCTAACAATGAGCAGTTCTTC,TRBJ2-1,-,TRBV27,-
CASSFGLAGGSEQFF,TGTGCCAGCAGCTTTGGACTAGCGGGAGGTAGTGAGCAGTTCTTC,TRBJ2-1,TRBD2,TRBV11-3,-
CASSFGGTSGGTYEQYF,TGTGCCAGCAGCTTTGGGGGGACTAGCGGGGGCACCTACGAGCAGTACTTC,TRBJ2-7,TRBD2,TRBV7-2,-
CASSWDLGPTDTQYF,TGCGCCAGCAGCTGGGACTTGGGACCCACAGATACGCAGTATTTT,TRBJ2-3,-,TRBV10-2,-
CASSPLGQGDWTQYF,TGTGCCAGCAGTCCCCTGGGGCAGGGGGATTGGACCCAGTACTTC,TRBJ2-5,TRBD1,TRBV27,-
CASSITGTTYEQYF,TGTGCCAGTAGTATAACCGGGACAACCTACGAGCAGTACTTC,TRBJ2-7,-,TRBV19,-
CASRHDTQETQYF,TGTGCCAGCAGGCATGACACGCAAGAGACCCAGTACTTC,TRBJ2-5,-,TRBV2,-
CASNRGWDYGYTF,TGTGCCAGTAACAGGGGTTGGGACTATGGCTACACCTTC,TRBJ1-2,TRBD1,TRBV19,-
CASSESESRVEF,TGTGCCAGCAGTGAATCGGAGTCTAGAGTTGAATTT,TRBJ1-4,-,TRBV25-1,-
CASSFGGRGQETQYF,TGTGCCAGCAGCTTTGGCGGGAGGGGCCAAGAGACCCAGTACTTC,TRBJ2-5,TRBD2,TRBV5-6,-
CASSYPSGGRETQYF,TGTGCCAGCAGTTACCCCTCAGGGGGTAGGGAGACCCAGTACTTC,TRBJ2-5,TRBD1,TRBV6-6,once
CASSGQVIAGAVGSTDTQYF,TGTGCCAGCTCGGGACAGGTCATAGCGGGAGCTGTGGGTAGCACAGATACGCAGTATTTT,TRBJ2-3,-,TRBV2,-
CATSPDGIDTQYF,TGTGCCACCAGCCCGGACGGGATAGATACGCAGTATTTT,TRBJ2-3,-,TRBV15,-
CASSQGRGLYGYTF,TGCGCCAGCAGCCAAGGGAGGGGCCTCTATGGCTACACCTTC,TRBJ1-2,-,TRBV4-3,-
CACPIRQIYEQYF,TGTGCCTGCCCGATCAGACAGATCTACGAGCAGTACTTC,TRBJ2-7,-,TRBV30,-
CASSLAAGSVSYNEQFF,TGTGCCAGCAGCTTAGCTGCGGGGAGCGTCTCCTACAATGAGCAGTTCTTC,TRBJ2-1,-,TRBV7-9,-
CASRGGLAVGGDTQYF,TGTGCCAGCAGGGGAGGACTAGCGGTGGGGGGGGATACGCAGTATTTT,TRBJ2-3,TRBD2,TRBV2,-
CASSQAPPQFSGANVLTF,TGTGCCAGCAGCCAAGCCCCACCACAGTTCTCGGGGGCCAACGTCCTGACTTTC,TRBJ2-6,-,TRBV14,-
CASSIPGTGANEQYF,TGTGCCAGCAGTATCCCCGGGACAGGTGCCAACGAGCAGTACTTC,TRBJ2-7,TRBD1,TRBV28,-
CASSVRSFTGELFF,TGTGCCAGCAGCGTACGTAGCTTCACCGGGGAGCTGTTTTTT,TRBJ2-2,-,TRBV9,-
CASSGLAGGPYNEQFF,TGTGCCAGCAGCGGACTAGCGGGAGGGCCTTACAATGAGCAGTTCTTC,TRBJ2-1,TRBD2,TRBV7-9,-
CASSQEWWERTYEQYF,TGCGCCAGCAGCCAAGAGTGGTGGGAGAGAACCTACGAGCAGTACTTC,TRBJ2-7,-,TRBV4-1,-
CASSVETLLLDNEQFF,TGTGCCAGCAGCGTAGAGACCCTGCTACTAGACAATGAGCAGTTCTTC,TRBJ2-1,-,TRBV9,-
CASSRAGTDPYEQYF,TGTGCCAGTTCGAGAGCCGGGACAGATCCCTACGAGCAGTACTTC,TRBJ2-7,TRBD1,TRBV19,-
CASSPIGDRGFYEQYF,TGTGCCAGCAGCCCGATCGGGGACAGGGGGTTCTACGAGCAGTACTTC,TRBJ2-7,TRBD1,TRBV7-2,-
CASSDLGGSSGNTIYF,TGTGCCAGCAGTGACCTAGGTGGTTCTTCTGGAAACACCATATATTTT,TRBJ1-3,-,TRBV25-1,-
CASSTGLAGYYEQYF,TGCGCCAGCAGTACTGGACTAGCGGGATATTACGAGCAGTACTTC,TRBJ2-7,TRBD2,TRBV5-1,-
CASSPGVYYGYTF,TGTGCCAGCAGCCCGGGGGTTTACTATGGCTACACCTTC,TRBJ1-2,-,TRBV7-9,-
CASSRERTDYNEQFF,TGCGCCAGCAGCCGGGAGAGGACGGACTACAATGAGCAGTTCTTC,TRBJ2-1,-,TRBV5-1,-
CASNHLGLDFLGSYEQYF,TGCGCCAGCAACCACTTGGGACTAGACTTCTTGGGCTCCTACGAGCAGTACTTC,TRBJ2-7,TRBD2,TRBV5-1,-
CASSGGGAGSSYEQYF,TGTGCCAGCAGCGGTGGGGGGGCAGGCAGCTCCTACGAGCAGTACTTC,TRBJ2-7,-,TRBV9,-
CASSGGAGTQYF,TGTGCCAGCAGTGGGGGCGCCGGGACCCAGTACTTC,TRBJ2-5,-,TRBV25-1,-
CSVFKSTGYTF,TGCAGCGTCTTCAAGAGCACTGGCTACACCTTC,TRBJ1-2,-,TRBV29-1,-
CASSLAAGGIGTNEKLFF,TGTGCCAGCAGCTTGGCGGCAGGGGGCATAGGTACTAATGAAAAACTGTTTTTT,TRBJ1-4,TRBD1,TRBV5-4,-
CASSTPSSTVYNEQFF,TGTGCCAGCAGCACCCCATCTTCGACAGTCTACAATGAGCAGTTCTTC,TRBJ2-1,-,TRBV5-6,-
CASSLDRANYGYTF,TGTGCCAGCAGCTTAGACAGGGCAAACTATGGCTACACCTTC,TRBJ1-2,TRBD1,TRBV7-3,-
CASSQDPGIGNQPQHF,TGCGCCAGCAGCCAAGATCCGGGGATTGGCAATCAGCCCCAGCATTTT,TRBJ1-5,-,TRBV4-3,-
CASSLRLPGVSHGYTF,TGCGCCAGCAGCTTACGCCTTCCGGGGGTATCGCATGGCTACACCTTC,TRBJ1-2,-,TRBV5-1,-
CASSVGLAGVNEQFF,TGTGCCAGCAGTGTCGGACTAGCGGGAGTCAATGAGCAGTTCTTC,TRBJ2-1,TRBD2,TRBV11-3,-